The 7 T cell receptor beta chains below all came from one sample that was sequenced in a study of cytomegalovirus exposure and HLA in healthy donors. The PCR was carried out with 60 Vbeta primers and 13 Jbeta primers. TCRdb keeps only in-frame clones here, not all; method: immunoSEQ multiplex PCR. The data show approximately 260,000 clones, with about nine tenths seen just once and about 1.7% held by the top ten. Sequencing input: PBMCs. The receptors shown here come from a girl aged 2-10 years in good health and CMV-seronegative.

In the case of this clone: In the same sample, other DNA sequences code for this CDR3. This chain connects TRBV27 to TRBJ1-5; D not certain. Germline V CDR1 and CDR2: MNHEY, SMNVEV (reference sequence). Trimming removed 5 bases from V and 0 bases from J, with 2 bases in between. The CDR3 has 12 amino acids. The CDR3 DNA reads TGTGCCAGCAGTCGTAGCAATCAGCCCCAGCATTTT. It translates to CASSRSNQPQHF.

V is TRBV5-1 and J is TRBJ1-5; possibly TRBD1 for D (5 bases). V was pared by 0 bases and J by 1 base, with 5 bases between. The CDR3 loop spans 14 amino acids. CDR1 and CDR2 from the germline V gene are SGHRS and YFSETQ. CDR3 region: CASSLDRSNQPQHF. CDR3 bases: TGCGCCAGCAGCTTGGACAGGAGCAATCAGCCCCAGCATTTT.

A remark on this clone: One junction end disagrees with the germline gene, perhaps due to a read error. The chain combines TRBV7-7 with TRBJ2-5; 9 nucleotides agree with TRBD2. The CDR3 is 13 residues long. Germline V gives CDR1 SSHAT, CDR2 FNYEAQ (reference sequence). This chain's CDR3 is CASSGGFEETQYF. The CDR3 DNA is TGTGCTAGCAGCGGGGGGTTCGAGGAGACCCAGTACTTC. Variable domain in full (rest from reference TRBV7-7 and TRBJ2-5): GAGVSQSPRYKVTKRGQDVTLRCDPISSHATLYWYQQALGQGPEFLTYFNYEAQPDKSGLPSDRFSAERPEGSISTLTIQRTEQRDSAMYRCASSGGFEETQYFGPGTRLLVL.

This chain links TRBV7-9 with TRBJ1-2; TRBD1 might be the D (5 bases). The CDR3 loop spans 14 amino acids. Deletions cut 2 bases from V and 8 bases from J, with 15 bases between. Germline loops: CDR1 SEHNR, CDR2 FQNEAQ (reference sequence). Here the CDR3 DNA reads TGTGCCAGCAGCTTACGGGGGAGGGAAGGCGGCTACACCTTC. Translated, it gives CASSLRGREGGYTF.

The chain employs TRBV6-4 and TRBJ2-7, with 10 bases matching TRBD1. CDR1 and CDR2 from the germline V gene are MRHNA and SNTAGT. The CDR3 runs 12 residues. The ends lost 3 bases at V and 9 bases at J; junction bases unmatched: 2. Written as DNA, the CDR3 is TGTGCCAGCAGTGAAGGGACAGGGGTGCAGTACTTC. Amino acid sequence: CASSEGTGVQYF.

This chain connects TRBV2 to TRBJ2-5; 14 nucleotides agree with TRBD2. V gave up 7 bases and J gave up 2 bases; unmatched junction bases: 6. The CDR3 length is 16 residues. The germline V gene has CDR1 SNHLY and CDR2 FYNNEI. CDR3 residues: CASNRLAGGTQETQYF. The CDR3 DNA sequence: TGTGCCAGCAATAGACTAGCGGGAGGGACGCAAGAGACCCAGTACTTC.

This clone was counted a few times. The chain recombines TRBV2 with TRBJ1-2; 10 bases map to TRBD1. This CDR3 has 14 residues. The germline V gene has CDR1 SNHLY and CDR2 FYNNEI. V shed 6 bases and J 8 bases; nucleotides not matched to a gene: 9. CDR3 DNA: TGTGCCAGCAGACCACGACAGGGGGCGGAGGGCTACACCTTC. Amino acids: CASRPRQGAEGYTF.